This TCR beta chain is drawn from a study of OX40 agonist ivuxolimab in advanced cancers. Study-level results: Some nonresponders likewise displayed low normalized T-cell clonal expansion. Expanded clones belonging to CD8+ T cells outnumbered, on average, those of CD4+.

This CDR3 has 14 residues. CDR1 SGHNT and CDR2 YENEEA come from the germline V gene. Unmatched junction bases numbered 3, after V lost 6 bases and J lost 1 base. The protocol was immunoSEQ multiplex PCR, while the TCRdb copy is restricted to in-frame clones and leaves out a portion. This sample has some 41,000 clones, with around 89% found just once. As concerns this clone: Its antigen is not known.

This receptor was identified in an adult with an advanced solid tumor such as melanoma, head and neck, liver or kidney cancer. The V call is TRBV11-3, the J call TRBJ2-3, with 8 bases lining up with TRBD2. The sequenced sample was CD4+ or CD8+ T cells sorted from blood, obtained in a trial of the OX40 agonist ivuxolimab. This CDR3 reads CASRYSGGTDTQYF. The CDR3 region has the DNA TGTGCCAGCAGATATAGCGGGGGCACAGATACGCAGTATTTT.